This TCR beta chain came from a study of blood T cell repertoires in COVID-19 (dated by TCRdb to about 2020). With respect to the entire study: Collaborator samples came from the United States, Italy and Spain and covered acute and convalescent phases of COVID-19. Where HLA class I and class II types were available, the types were taken from metadata supplied by the sample provider, not from assay-based typing. Subjects who had been exposed to COVID-19, were actively infected with it, or had recovered from it provided the deeply sampled blood TCRbeta repertoires that made up the dataset. The repertoires were released in a freely available public database intended as a resource for research on the immune response to SARS-CoV-2. The material from the prospective study consisted of cDNA or gDNA derived from T cells, B-cell-depleted T cells, or PBMCs. The samples were drawn from the first 160 participants of the ongoing ImmuneRACE study and from 1,200 or so subjects provided by 6 global collaborators. Nearly every sample came with metadata listing a de-identified subject ID, COVID-19 status, age in years and sex. Study-wide findings and limitations: How much clinical and demographic metadata was included differed by source and by participant, and the metadata was provided uncurated.

CDR1 and CDR2 are drawn from the germline V gene: MGHRA, YSYEKL. The CDR3 covers 16 residues, taking in both the cysteine and the phenylalanine. The only DNA kept is the CDR3, 48 bases in frame from the first base. V is trimmed back by 1 base and J by 5 bases, and the junction contains 6 bases that no gene match accounts for. The immunoSEQ Assay, a bias-controlled multiplex PCR, was used to amplify TCRbeta CDR3 regions from genomic DNA. On the authors' methods: The number of nucleated cells in each sample was estimated from the amplification of reference gene primers within the assay. Sequence reads were collapsed and filtered to measure the absolute abundance of every unique TCRbeta CDR3 rearrangement. For each sample, productive Simpson clonality was calculated as the square root of Simpson's diversity index across productive rearrangements. This is the immuneACCESS table as TCRdb keeps it, with only in-frame sequences that have V and J called. A part of the clones is gone; compared with another copy, unresolved V genes explain less than half, and the rest is unexplained. The D gene and trimming were derived from the DNA, and the V and J assignments and clone size from that table. In this sample the table shows 200,000 to 250,000 clones, roughly nine tenths of which occur a single time. 1.2% of the sample belongs to the ten largest clones.

As regards this clone: Its binding antigen is unknown. No base quality values were provided; no much bigger clone lies one nucleotide off.

Each collaborating institution followed its own protocols to collect whole blood in K2EDTA tubes. For TCRbeta analysis, collaborators shipped samples as frozen whole blood, isolated PBMCs, or DNA extracted from either of those sample types. This sequence was found in a man aged 30-40 years with acute or convalescent COVID-19. The sequence links TRBV4-1 to TRBJ1-2; TRBD1 agrees with 11 junctional bases. The sample was peripheral blood. The CDR3 here reads CASSQGRDRGLYGYTF. Here is the DNA: TGCGCCAGCAGCCAAGGCCGGGACAGGGGGTTGTATGGCTACACCTTC.